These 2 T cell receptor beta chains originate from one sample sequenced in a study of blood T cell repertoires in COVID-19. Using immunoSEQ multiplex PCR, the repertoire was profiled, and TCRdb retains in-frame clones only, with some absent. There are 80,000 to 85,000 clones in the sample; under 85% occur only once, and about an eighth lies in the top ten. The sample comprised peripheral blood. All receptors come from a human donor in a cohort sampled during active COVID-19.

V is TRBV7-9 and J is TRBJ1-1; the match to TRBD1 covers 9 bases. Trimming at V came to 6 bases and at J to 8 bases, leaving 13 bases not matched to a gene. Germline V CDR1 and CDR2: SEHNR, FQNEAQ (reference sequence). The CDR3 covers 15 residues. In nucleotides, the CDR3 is TGTGCCAGCAGGTCCGGGACAGGGTCAATGGTGGAAGCTTTCTTT. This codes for CASRSGTGSMVEAFF.

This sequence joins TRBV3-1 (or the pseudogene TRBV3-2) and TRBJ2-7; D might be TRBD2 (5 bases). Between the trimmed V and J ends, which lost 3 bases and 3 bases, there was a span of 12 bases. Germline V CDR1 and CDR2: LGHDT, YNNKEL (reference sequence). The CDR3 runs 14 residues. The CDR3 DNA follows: TGTGCCAGCAGCCATGAGGGTTCCAGCTACGAGCAGTACTTC. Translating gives CASSHEGSSYEQYF.